This T cell receptor (beta chain) was sequenced for a study of cytomegalovirus exposure and HLA in healthy donors. PCR amplification relied on 60 Vbeta primers (plus 13 Jbeta primers). Using immunoSEQ multiplex PCR, the repertoire was profiled, and TCRdb retains in-frame clones only, with some absent. The sample includes about 160,000 clones, less than 85% of them seen just once. On this clone itself: Its cognate antigen is unknown.

Points from the study as a whole: In a later analysis, HLA-associated beta chains showed higher expansion and lower generation probabilities than comparable chains. Most TCR beta V segments were productive about 87% or about 30% of the time in an earlier analysis.

The germline CDR1 and CDR2 sequences are SNHLY and FYNNEI. The CDR3 length is 16 residues. The trim removed 6 bases at V and 6 bases at J, leaving 14 bases unmatched. This sequence was found in a male donor in good health and CMV-seronegative. Material: PBMCs. The chain links TRBV2 to TRBJ2-7; TRBD1 matches 10 bases. Written as DNA, the CDR3 is TGTGCCAGCAGGGCCCGGGGCGGACAGGGGGGTCCCGAGCAGTACTTC. Translating gives CASRARGGQGGPEQYF.